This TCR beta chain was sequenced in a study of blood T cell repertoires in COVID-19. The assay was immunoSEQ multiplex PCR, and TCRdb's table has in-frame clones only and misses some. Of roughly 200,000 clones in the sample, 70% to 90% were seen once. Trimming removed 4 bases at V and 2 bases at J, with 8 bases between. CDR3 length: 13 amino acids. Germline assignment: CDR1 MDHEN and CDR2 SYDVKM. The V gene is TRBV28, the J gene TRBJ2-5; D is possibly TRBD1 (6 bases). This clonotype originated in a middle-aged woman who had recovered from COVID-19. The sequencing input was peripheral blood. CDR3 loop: CASSSGTQETQYF. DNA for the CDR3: TGTGCCAGCAGTTCCGGGACACAAGAGACCCAGTACTTC.